This paragraph covers one T cell receptor beta chain sequence. This clonotype was picked up a small number of times. Its antigen has not been determined. No base-level quality is on record; no much larger clone is a single base apart. This sample was included in a study of T cell repertoires in cytomegalovirus infection (dated by TCRdb to between 2019 and 2020). About the study as a whole: Donor HLA type was relevant to the analysis, because carriage of CMV infection together with the matching HLA type was indicated by public TCR beta signatures.

The sequencing machine was an Illumina HiSeq 1500. TCRdb's own reprocessing of the public reads used fastp at Q25 and MiXCR and kept productive beta chains. For every CDR3 protein sequence, its rows merge into one entry that carries the most common genes and DNA. Present in this sample are around 630,000 distinct CDR3 sequences, around 24% of which were seen just once. Together, the top ten hold less than 9.5% of the sample. What the work shows at the level of the full study, not this receptor alone: In both this cohort and an independent cohort of several hundred donors, the cumulative frequency of public TCR beta family members distinguished carriers of CMV infection plus the relevant HLA type. The ex vivo response was dominated by HLA-C-restricted CMV-specific TCR beta clonotypes, which also provided the single most frequent clonotype in two of eight donors.

Counted from cysteine to phenylalanine, this CDR3 has 15 amino acids. Only the CDR3 part of the read is kept: 45 bases, read in frame from the first base. V sheds 0 bases and J sheds 0 bases, leaving 8 bases between their ends. The germline V gene provides CDR1 MNHEY and CDR2 SVGAGI. Sequencing input: CD8+ T cells from PBMCs. The sequence was collected from a human donor in good health (CMV status not recorded). Some clones in this sample may be carry-over from other donors' samples. Recombination connected TRBV6-5 to TRBJ2-5, with the D gene call left open. CDR3 loop: CASSYSMADQETQYF. In nucleotide form, the sequence is TGTGCCAGCAGTTACTCGATGGCAGACCAAGAGACCCAGTACTTC.